These 20 T cell receptor beta chains share one sample of origin, sequenced in a study of T cell repertoires in cytomegalovirus infection. Each CDR3 protein gets one entry after TCRdb re-called the reads with MiXCR. This sample has about 180,000 distinct CDR3 sequences, with approximately 18% found just once. The sequenced sample was CD8+ T cells from PBMCs. Receptor source: a human donor in good health (CMV status not recorded). Some clones in this sample may be carry-over from other donors' samples.

This clonotype was observed a few times. The CDR3 region is CASRIPGMANTGELFF. CDR3 sequence (DNA): TGTGCCAGCAGAATTCCCGGGATGGCGAACACCGGGGAGCTGTTTTTT. The chain couples TRBV12-3 or TRBV12-4 to TRBJ2-2; D might be TRBD2 (5 bases). The V end lost 6 bases, the J end lost 0 bases, and 14 bases lay between the germline ends. The CDR3 has 16 residues.

This clonotype was counted a few times. CDR3 sequence (DNA): TGTGCCAGCAGTCATCCGACTAGCAGTTCCTACGAGCAGTACTTC. This gives the protein CASSHPTSSSYEQYF. This rearrangement joins TRBV12-3 or TRBV12-4 to TRBJ2-7, with 7 bases identical to TRBD2. This CDR3 contains 15 residues. The trim removed 5 bases at V and 1 base at J, leaving 8 bases unmatched.

The V call is TRBV11-2, the J call TRBJ1-4, with a possible D match to TRBD1 (5 bases). Trimming removed 1 base at V and 7 bases at J, with 16 bases between. Germline CDR1 SGHAT, CDR2 FQNNGV. The CDR3 covers 16 residues. The CDR3 bases are TGTGCCAGCAGCTTAGTGGGGGAGGGAAGCAGTGAAAAACTGTTTTTT. Its protein product is CASSLVGEGSSEKLFF.

CDR3 protein: CASSYDPAGDVQYADTQYF. CDR3 DNA: TGTGCCAGCAGTTACGACCCAGCAGGGGACGTGCAATATGCAGATACGCAGTATTTT. The chain combines TRBV6-2 or TRBV6-3 with TRBJ2-3, with a possible D match to TRBD1 (6 bases). CDR3 length: 19 amino acids. Trimming left V 2 bases short and J 4 bases short, with 25 bases between. Germline CDR1 reads MNHEY; CDR2 reads SVGEGT.

The table lists this clonotype with a few counts. CDR3 loop: CATDGPRGGYTF. CDR3 DNA sequence: TGTGCCACCGATGGGCCTCGAGGAGGCTACACCTTC. The chain couples TRBV6-2 or TRBV6-3 to TRBJ1-2; D gene unclear. V shed 10 bases and J shed 8 bases, with 17 bases lying between them. The V gene's germline CDR1 is MNHEY and CDR2 SVGEGT. The CDR3 consists of 12 residues.

This clonotype turned up a few times. The chain couples TRBV7-9 to TRBJ2-5; 11 nucleotides align to TRBD2. There are 16 residues in the CDR3. V lost 5 bases to trimming and J lost 0 bases; unmatched junction nucleotides: 5. Germline CDR1 is SEHNR and CDR2 is FQNEAQ (reference sequence). For the CDR3, the DNA is TGTGCCAGCAGCGACGGGACTAGCGGTTACCAAGAGACCCAGTACTTC. The encoded protein is CASSDGTSGYQETQYF.

This clonotype turned up a few times. The chain has TRBV12-3 or TRBV12-4 and TRBJ1-5; 7 bases agree with TRBD1. Germline trimming cut 3 bases from V and 0 bases from J; bases unmatched to any gene: 2. CDR3 length: 15 residues. The CDR3 DNA reads as TGTGCCAGCAGTTTTCGGGACAGTAGCAATCAGCCCCAGCATTTT. It codes for CASSFRDSSNQPQHF.

The chain employs TRBV11-2 and TRBJ2-7; the match to TRBD1 covers 8 bases. V shed 1 base, J shed 5 bases, and the junction held 7 bases outside the gene matches. The CDR3 contains 15 residues. Germline V CDR1 and CDR2: SGHAT, FQNNGV. The CDR3 reads CASSLVRQGIHEQYF. The CDR3 DNA reads TGTGCCAGCAGCTTAGTCCGACAGGGGATCCACGAGCAGTACTTC.

This clonotype was detected only a few times. The chain uses TRBV28 and TRBJ1-1; the match to TRBD1 covers 8 bases. This CDR3 has 14 amino acids. Per the germline V gene, CDR1 is MDHEN and CDR2 is SYDVKM. Losses at the gene ends were 6 bases for V and 5 bases for J; bases not matched to a gene: 8. Here the CDR3 DNA reads TGTGCCAGCAGGCCAGGGGGCCAGGGGACTGAAGCTTTCTTT. It is translated as CASRPGGQGTEAFF. Complete variable domain (other parts from reference TRBV28 and TRBJ1-1): DVKVTQSSRYLVKRTGEKVFLECVQDMDHENMFWYRQDPGLGLRLIYFSYDVKMKEKGDIPEGYSVSREKKERFSLILESASTNQTSMYLCASRPGGQGTEAFFGQGTRLTVV.

The chain uses TRBV12-3 or TRBV12-4 and TRBJ2-1, with 9 bases fitting TRBD2. The CDR3 is made up of 15 amino acids. J was trimmed by 5 bases and V by 0 bases; bases with no gene match: 2. The CDR3 is CASSLASGGHNEQFF. The CDR3 nucleotides read TGTGCCAGCAGTTTAGCTAGCGGGGGCCACAATGAGCAGTTCTTC.

The chain couples TRBV12-3 or TRBV12-4 to TRBJ2-1, with 12 bases identical to TRBD2. The CDR3 runs 15 residues. V was pared by 5 bases and J by 6 bases, with 5 bases of the junction left unmatched. The CDR3 is CASSITSGGTNEQFF. The CDR3 DNA sequence: TGTGCCAGCAGTATAACTAGCGGGGGGACCAATGAGCAGTTCTTC.

The chain uses TRBV4-1 and TRBJ2-5, with TRBD2 identical over 13 bases. The CDR3 runs to 16 residues. The germline gives CDR1 MGHRA, CDR2 YSYEKL. V trimming: 4 bases; J trimming: 1 base; junction bases outside the gene matches: 3. CDR3 in DNA: TGCGCCAGCAGCCCTCGGACTAGCGGGGGCCAAGAGACCCAGTACTTC. Residues: CASSPRTSGGQETQYF.

The chain employs TRBV7-9 and TRBJ2-5, with 8 bases identical to TRBD1. Germline V CDR1 and CDR2: SEHNR, FQNEAQ (reference sequence). The CDR3 is 14 amino acids. With 5 bases clipped from V and 5 bases from J, the junction kept 7 bases outside the gene matches. CDR3 DNA sequence: TGTGCCAGCAGCGGAGGACAGGGATGGGAGACCCAGTACTTC. Amino acids: CASSGGQGWETQYF. Using reference TRBV7-9 and TRBJ2-5 for the parts outside the CDR3, the full variable domain is DTGVSQNPRHKITKRGQNVTFRCDPISEHNRLYWYRQTLGQGPEFLTYFQNEAQLEKSRLLSDRFSAERPKGSFSTLEIQRTEQGDSAMYLCASSGGQGWETQYFGPGTRLLVL.

The chain has TRBV7-2 and TRBJ1-1, with 7 bases lining up with TRBD1. Germline CDR1 SGHTA, CDR2 FQGNSA. This CDR3 has 15 amino acids. V was clipped by 7 bases and J by 5 bases; unmatched bases: 13. The CDR3 coding sequence is TGTGCCAGCACCCTGTGGCAGGGGGACGATACTGAAGCTTTCTTT. Its protein product is CASTLWQGDDTEAFF.

The genes are TRBV10-3 and TRBJ2-2; 8 bases map to TRBD1. Unmatched junction bases numbered 1, after V lost 0 bases and J lost 1 base. From germline, CDR1 is ENHRY and CDR2 SYGVKD. The CDR3 is 16 amino acids. CDR3 sequence reads: CAISESGTGNTGELFF. The CDR3 nucleotides are TGTGCCATCAGTGAGTCGGGGACAGGGAACACCGGGGAGCTGTTTTTT.

The chain joins TRBV7-2 to TRBJ1-1, with 9 positions matching TRBD1. The V gene end was trimmed by 5 bases and the J gene end by 8 bases; junction bases not matched to a gene: 6. This CDR3 has 13 residues. Germline V gene data show CDR1 as SGHTA and CDR2 as FQGNSA. The CDR3 region is CTSSPRDRGEAFF. The DNA for the CDR3 is TGTACCAGCAGCCCTCGAGACAGGGGGGAAGCTTTCTTT.

The chain couples TRBV7-9 to TRBJ2-4; D ambiguous. The CDR3 loop spans 15 amino acids. Germline V lookup: CDR1 SEHNR, CDR2 FQNEAQ (reference sequence). Trimming cost V 0 bases and J 7 bases, with 13 bases left between them. The CDR3: CASSLAGSDGNIQYF. The CDR3 coding sequence is TGTGCCAGCAGCTTAGCGGGCAGCGACGGGAACATTCAGTACTTC.

This clonotype occurred a few times. This rearrangement joins TRBV4-1 to TRBJ2-3, with 9 bases matching TRBD2. This CDR3 region has 14 residues. The germline CDR1 and CDR2 sequences are MGHRA and YSYEKL. With 5 bases clipped from V and 3 bases from J, the junction kept 3 bases outside the gene matches. This CDR3 is CASSSSGATDTQYF. CDR3 coding DNA: TGCGCCAGCAGCTCTAGCGGGGCGACAGATACGCAGTATTTT.

This clonotype was observed at least ten times. The rearrangement uses TRBV28 and TRBJ2-1; D gene ambiguous. With 5 bases removed from V and 7 bases from J, the gap between germline ends came to 12 bases. The germline CDR1 and CDR2 sequences are MDHEN and SYDVKM. This CDR3 is 13 amino acids long. The CDR3 DNA reads TGTGCCAGCAGTGCCGTAGGCAGGAATGAGCAGTTCTTC. This gives the protein CASSAVGRNEQFF.

The gene calls are TRBV10-3 and TRBJ1-6, with a weak D call TRBD1 (5 bases). Deletions cut 0 bases from V and 9 bases from J, with 15 bases between. This CDR3 contains 16 residues. Germline CDR1 is ENHRY and CDR2 is SYGVKD. CDR3 in amino acids: CAISESVGGVSSPLHF. The CDR3 DNA is TGTGCCATCAGTGAGTCGGTTGGGGGGGTAAGTTCACCCCTCCACTTT.